This paragraph reports one TCR beta chain. Its target is unknown. The data were obtained in a study of shared clonotypes between healthy human individuals. Study-level results: The naive CD4 repertoires of a handful of donors were compared, and roughly 5.1% of clonotypes were shared. The four-donor shared clonotypes exceeded non-shared clonotypes in generation probability, with non-shared ones scoring lower.

Clones were read by immunoSEQ multiplex PCR, and TCRdb kept only the in-frame ones, dropping some. The sample has fewer than 850,000 clones; 90% are singletons. The specimen was memory CD8+ T cells from PBMCs. Subset noted: CD45RO+ cells pooled with CCR7-negative TemRA cells. This clonotype originated in a man younger than 35 in good health. Some clones in this sample may be carry-over from other donors' samples.

Here the CDR3 DNA reads TGTGCCAGCACCTTCAAGGAGAATGAAAAACTGTTTTTT. It encodes CASTFKENEKLFF. This chain uses TRBV6-5 with TRBJ1-4, with D unresolved. The CDR3 is 13 amino acids. Between the trimmed V and J ends, which lost 7 bases and 5 bases, there was a span of 11 bases. Germline V gene data show CDR1 as MNHEY and CDR2 as SVGAGI.